The sample holds many counts of the clone carrying this T cell receptor (beta chain). Its specificity is not known. Each cDNA got a UMI-containing oligo ligated at its 3' end. An equimolar mix of RC1.1 and RC1.2 primed the beta chain across TRBC1 and TRBC2. TCRdb reprocessed the UMI-ligation and nested PCR reads with MiXCR, giving one entry per CDR3 protein. The sample shows tens of thousands of distinct CDR3 sequences, 7.3% of them seen only once. These data originate in a study of quantifying T cell responses using KT2 cells. Study-level background: Reverse transcription used primers in the TCR alpha and beta constant regions. The second PCR ran as a qPCR until a predetermined fluorescence threshold was reached. Whole-study results and caveats: KT2 sequence counts showed saturation when very many KT2 cells were spiked in.

Unfractionated PBMC were spiked with known numbers of KT2 clone cells. KT2 cells were mixed with fixed PBMC numbers at varying ratios. CDR1 and CDR2 (germline): SQVTM, ANQGSEA. The CDR3 consists of 13 residues. V was trimmed by 4 bases and J by 2 bases, leaving 9 bases between them. This TCR derives from a human donor. Sequencing input: PBMCs spiked with cells of the T cell clone KT2. The genes are TRBV29-1 and TRBJ2-1; D unclear. Written as DNA, the CDR3 is TGCAGCGTTGGGGCAGGACCCTACAATGAGCAGTTCTTC. This gives the protein CSVGAGPYNEQFF.